This T cell receptor (beta chain) was captured in a study of regulatory T cells in long-lasting Graves disease. About the study: Positivity for TSH receptor antibodies plus over 5 years of antithyroid drugs meant persistent Graves' disease. Overall study results and limits: Persistent Graves' patients possessed reduced TCR diversity relative to recently diagnosed ones. Sharing of public clonotypes was greater in persistent patients (roughly 2,900) than in new patients (about 970). Sample size was small, which may have lowered accuracy.

This clonotype appeared many times. The antigen remains undetermined. Described time point: persistent/refractory GD, antithyroid drugs over 5 years with positive TRAb. Researchers made the TCR library from RNA that was extracted from PBMCs. Germline V gives CDR1 SGHTA, CDR2 FQGNSA. V lost 5 bases, J lost 5 bases, and 8 bases stayed unmatched. CDR3 length: 15 amino acids. Through Arm-PCR of CDR3 regions and iRepertoire HTBI primers, TCR beta libraries were built. A single record per CDR3 protein comes from TCRdb applying MiXCR to the multiplex PCR reads. The sample holds roughly 400,000 distinct CDR3 sequences, about 20% seen once.

The starting material was peripheral blood mononuclear cells (PBMCs), obtained when the disease was refractory, from a patient treated with antithyroid drugs. The rearrangement links TRBV7-2 to TRBJ2-7, with 11 bases that match TRBD2. The source of this sequence is a female donor with Graves disease. The CDR3 is CASSKRTSGPNEQYF. For the CDR3, the DNA is TGTGCCAGCAGCAAAAGGACTAGCGGGCCCAACGAGCAGTACTTC.